The 18 T cell receptor beta chains below all came from one sample that was sequenced in a study of T cells in women clearing cervical HPV infection. Here immunoSEQ multiplex PCR was the method, and the copy in TCRdb shows in-frame clones only, minus some. The data include more than 20,000 clones; the top ten clones carry about 5.7%. Sequencing input: blood buffy coat. Source of these receptors: a woman between 18 and 70 years old with a cervical HPV16 infection that either progressed to CIN3+ or cleared (not recorded which).

Regarding this clone: Coverage ceases 3 residues before the CDR3 finishes, and the germline J gene fills in the end. Other DNA sequences within the sample encode an identical CDR3. The chain combines TRBV20-1 with TRBJ2-7; 7 bases line up with TRBD1. The CDR3 sequence is 11 residues long. J lost 4 bases, V lost 3 bases, and 0 bases had no gene match. Germline lookup yields CDR1 DFQATT and CDR2 SNEGSKA (reference sequence). The sequenced part of the CDR3 DNA is TGCAGTGCTAGGACAGGGTACGAG. Translation: CSARTGYE. The whole CDR3 region reads CSARTGYEQYF.

The sequenced CDR3 bases are TGTGCCAGTAGTAGGGCTAGCGGGGGACCCGGATTCTACGAG. This gives the protein CASSRASGGPGFYE. The full CDR3 protein reads CASSRASGGPGFYEQYF. The rearrangement links TRBV19 to TRBJ2-7, with 10 bases that match TRBD2. The sequenced fragment ends 3 residues before the CDR3 boundary, so the rest is inferred from the germline J gene. V lost 4 bases, J lost 3 bases, and 12 bases stayed unmatched. This CDR3 spans 17 amino acids. From germline, CDR1 is LNHDA and CDR2 SQIVND (reference sequence).

This clone is medium-sized by frequency. The read stops 3 residues short of the end of the CDR3; the missing end is completed from the germline J gene. J is TRBJ2-4 and V is TRBV5-1; D may be TRBD1 or TRBD2 (5 bases each). This CDR3 contains 14 residues. Trimming stripped 2 bases from V and 8 bases from J, with 14 bases between. The germline gives CDR1 SGHRS, CDR2 YFSETQ. CDR3 sequence reads: CASSFEGQGDIQYF. Partial CDR3 DNA: TGCGCCAGCAGCTTCGAGGGGCAGGGAGACATT. Variable domain in full (rest from reference TRBV5-1 and TRBJ2-4): KAGVTQTPRYLIKTRGQQVTLSCSPISGHRSVSWYQQTPGQGLQFLFEYFSETQRNKGNFPGRFSGRQFSNSRSEMNVSTLELGDSALYLCASSFEGQGDIQYFGAGTRLSVL.

Notes on this clone: The missing CDR3 end, 3 residues past where the read stops, is filled in from the germline J gene. The chain couples TRBV5-1 to TRBJ2-5; no firm D call. The CDR3 extends over 13 amino acids. Germline V gene sequence: CDR1 SGHRS, CDR2 YFSETQ. Between the trimmed V and J ends, which lost 4 bases and 2 bases, there was a span of 9 bases. Incomplete CDR3 DNA: TGCGCCAGCAGCGGCTTGGCTCAAGAGACC. This translates into CASSGLAQET. The whole CDR3 protein is CASSGLAQETQYF.

As for this clone: The DNA ends 3 residues before the CDR3 does, and the rest of the CDR3 is filled in from the germline J gene. The chain uses TRBV12-3 or TRBV12-4 and TRBJ1-1; 10 bases fit TRBD1. V was pared by 5 bases and J by 4 bases, with 4 bases of the junction left unmatched. This CDR3 contains 14 residues. The CDR3 loop is CASSRDRGTTEAFF. The CDR3 bases that were read are TGTGCCAGCAGTCGGGACAGGGGCACCACTGAA.

Worth noting for this clone: The CDR3 is cut off 3 residues early in the read; its end comes from the germline J gene. The chain carries TRBV20-1 and TRBJ2-7; 10 nucleotides line up with TRBD1. V dropped 4 bases and J dropped 3; count of bases not matched to a gene: 3. From germline, CDR1 is DFQATT and CDR2 SNEGSKA (reference sequence). CDR3 size: 13 residues. CDR3 protein: CSATGQGYYEQYF. The DNA read from the CDR3 is TGCAGTGCTACGGGACAGGGGTACTACGAG.

Regarding this clone: The read terminates 3 residues before the CDR3 end, so the remaining end is supplied by the germline J gene. The V call is TRBV19, the J call TRBJ2-1; weak D call: TRBD1 (6 bases). This CDR3 region has 16 residues. The germline CDR1 and CDR2 sequences are LNHDA and SQIVND (reference sequence). Trimming pared 6 bases from V and 3 bases from J, leaving 18 bases between. CDR3 sequence reads: CASSLIGQMDYNEQFF. The part of the CDR3 DNA that was read is TGTGCCAGTAGCCTAATCGGACAGATGGACTACAATGAG.

As to this clone: The read finishes 3 residues shy of the CDR3 end, and the germline J gene is used to complete it. This sequence joins TRBV7-9 and TRBJ1-1, with D possibly TRBD1 on 5 matching bases. Germline loops: CDR1 SEHNR, CDR2 FQNEAQ (reference sequence). The CDR3 consists of 13 residues. The V and J ends lost 5 bases and 3 bases respectively, with 10 bases between them. The covered CDR3 bases are TGTGCCAGCAGCCCCCCGGGGGACACTGAA. It specifies CASSPPGDTE. The full CDR3 reads CASSPPGDTEAFF.

In regard to this clone: The CDR3 extends 3 residues past the end of the read, so its final part is completed from the germline J gene. The chain has TRBV19 and TRBJ2-7, with TRBD2 matching over 8 bases. Germline CDR1 reads LNHDA; CDR2 reads SQIVND (reference sequence). The CDR3 runs to 16 residues. After removal of 8 bases from V and 5 bases from J, the junction contained 17 bases not matched to a gene. CDR3 amino acids: CASSLGRGGYRNEQYF. The covered CDR3 bases are TGTGCCAGTTCTCTGGGCCGGGGGGGTTATCGGAACGAG.

In the case of this clone: The junction does not match germline at one end; this may be a read error. The CDR3 end is not reached by the read, which stops 3 residues before it; the germline J gene fills it in. This chain connects TRBV5-1 to TRBJ2-1; no clear D gene. This CDR3 spans 14 amino acids. Germline V gene lookup returns CDR1 SGHRS and CDR2 YFSETQ. The sequenced CDR3 bases are TGCGCCAGCAGCTTGTATATTAGCTACCATGAG. It is translated as CASSLYISYHE. The CDR3 in full is CASSLYISYHEQFF.

As for this clone: The sequence runs out 3 residues before the end of the CDR3; the remainder is reconstructed from the germline J gene. This chain connects TRBV2 to TRBJ2-1; 7 nucleotides align to TRBD2. Germline V gene sequence: CDR1 SNHLY, CDR2 FYNNEI. The V and J ends lost 4 bases and 1 base, in that order; junction bases with no gene match: 7. The CDR3 sequence is 16 residues long. Here the CDR3 reads CASSGVLAPSYNEQFF. CDR3 bases read: TGTGCCAGCAGTGGCGTACTAGCGCCGTCCTACAATGAG.

With regard to this clone: The read terminates 3 residues ahead of where the CDR3 ends, so the germline J gene completes it. The V call is TRBV19, the J call TRBJ1-6, with D maybe TRBD1 (5 bases). V lost 2 bases and J 9 bases, leaving 23 bases between the germline ends. Germline values: CDR1 LNHDA, CDR2 SQIVND (reference sequence). The CDR3 has 18 amino acids. Partial CDR3 DNA: TGTGCCAGTAGTATAATGTATTCATTCGGGGGTTGGGTTTCACCC. Encoded protein: CASSIMYSFGGWVSP. The CDR3 in its entirety is CASSIMYSFGGWVSPLHF.

Concerning this clone itself: The CDR3 end falls 3 residues outside the read, so it is completed with the germline J gene. The rearrangement joins TRBV5-1 to TRBJ2-5; 10 bases fit TRBD2. The CDR3 extends over 18 amino acids. V lost 3 bases, J lost 5 bases, and 16 bases stayed unmatched. Per germline, CDR1 SGHRS and CDR2 YFSETQ. Incomplete CDR3 DNA: TGCGCCAGCAGCTCCGGCCGAGGTGCGGGACTAGCGATGGAGACC. Translation: CASSSGRGAGLAMET. The entire CDR3 is CASSSGRGAGLAMETQYF.

Comments on this clone: The read terminates 3 residues ahead of where the CDR3 ends, so the germline J gene completes it. The genes are TRBV2 and TRBJ2-3; 9 nucleotides align to TRBD1. Trimming removed 5 bases from V and 3 bases from J; junction bases left unmatched: 3. Per germline, CDR1 SNHLY and CDR2 FYNNEI. CDR3 length: 14 residues. The CDR3 loop reads CASSTGTGTDTQYF. CDR3 bases read: TGTGCCAGCAGTACCGGGACAGGGACAGATACG. Combining the CDR3 with reference TRBV2 and TRBJ2-3 gives the whole variable domain EPEVTQTPSHQVTQMGQEVILRCVPISNHLYFYWYRQILGQKVEFLVSFYNNEISEKSEIFDDQFSVERPDGSNFTLKIRSTKLEDSAMYFCASSTGTGTDTQYFGPGTRLTVL.

A remark on this clone: The read is 3 residues too short to cover the CDR3 end, so that end is filled in from the germline J gene. V is TRBV19 and J is TRBJ2-3, with TRBD2 identical over 7 bases. This CDR3 spans 15 amino acids. Germline-derived CDR1 and CDR2 are LNHDA and SQIVND (reference sequence). Partial CDR3 DNA: TGTGCCAGTAGTAAGGGCGGCAGCGGGATGGGGACG. Protein: CASSKGGSGMGT. The whole CDR3 reads CASSKGGSGMGTQYF.

Points on this clone: The observed sequence ends 3 residues before the CDR3 terminus, with the missing tail filled in from the germline J gene. This chain connects TRBV7-6 to TRBJ1-2, with 9 positions matching TRBD1. The CDR3 length is 16 residues. CDR1 and CDR2 from the germline V gene are SGHVS and FNYEAQ. The CDR3 reads CASSSRTGDSTDTYTF. The CDR3 DNA, read in part, is TGTGCCAGCAGCTCCAGGACAGGGGACAGCACAGATACC.

The covered CDR3 bases are TGTGCCAGCAGTGACGAGTGGGGCGCAGGTTCACCG. Its protein product is CASSDEWGAGSP. The full CDR3 protein is CASSDEWGAGSPLFF. The gene calls are TRBV6-4 and TRBJ2-2, with D perhaps TRBD1 (5 bases). The CDR3 end is not reached by the read, which stops 3 residues before it; the germline J gene fills it in. CDR1 and CDR2 from the germline V gene are MRHNA and SNTAGT. CDR3 length: 15 residues.

As to this clone: The read terminates 3 residues before the CDR3 end, so the remaining end is supplied by the germline J gene. The J gene is TRBJ1-1, the V gene TRBV10-3, with TRBD1 as a possible D gene (5 bases). CDR3 size: 13 residues. CDR1 and CDR2 from the germline V gene are ENHRY and SYGVKD. The V end was cut by 5 bases, the J end by 3 bases, with 10 bases between. The chain's CDR3 is CAISREGDTEAFF. The sequenced CDR3 bases are TGTGCCATCAGTAGGGAAGGGGACACTGAA.